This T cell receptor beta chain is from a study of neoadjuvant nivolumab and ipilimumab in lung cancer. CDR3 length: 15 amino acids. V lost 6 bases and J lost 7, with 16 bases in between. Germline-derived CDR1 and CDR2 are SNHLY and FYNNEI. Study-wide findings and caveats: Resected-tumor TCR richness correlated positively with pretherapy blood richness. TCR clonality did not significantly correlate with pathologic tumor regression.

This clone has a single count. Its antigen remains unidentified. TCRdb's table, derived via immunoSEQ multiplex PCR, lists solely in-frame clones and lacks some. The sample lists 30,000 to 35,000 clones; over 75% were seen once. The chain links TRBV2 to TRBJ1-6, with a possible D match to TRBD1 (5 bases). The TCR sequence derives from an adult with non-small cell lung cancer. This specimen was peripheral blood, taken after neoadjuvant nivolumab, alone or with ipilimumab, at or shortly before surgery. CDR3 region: CASRWGPGGNSPLHF. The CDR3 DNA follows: TGTGCCAGCAGGTGGGGACCCGGGGGAAATTCACCCCTCCACTTT. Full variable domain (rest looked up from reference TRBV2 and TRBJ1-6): EPEVTQTPSHQVTQMGQEVILRCVPISNHLYFYWYRQILGQKVEFLVSFYNNEISEKSEIFDDQFSVERPDGSNFTLKIRSTKLEDSAMYFCASRWGPGGNSPLHFGNGTRLTVT.